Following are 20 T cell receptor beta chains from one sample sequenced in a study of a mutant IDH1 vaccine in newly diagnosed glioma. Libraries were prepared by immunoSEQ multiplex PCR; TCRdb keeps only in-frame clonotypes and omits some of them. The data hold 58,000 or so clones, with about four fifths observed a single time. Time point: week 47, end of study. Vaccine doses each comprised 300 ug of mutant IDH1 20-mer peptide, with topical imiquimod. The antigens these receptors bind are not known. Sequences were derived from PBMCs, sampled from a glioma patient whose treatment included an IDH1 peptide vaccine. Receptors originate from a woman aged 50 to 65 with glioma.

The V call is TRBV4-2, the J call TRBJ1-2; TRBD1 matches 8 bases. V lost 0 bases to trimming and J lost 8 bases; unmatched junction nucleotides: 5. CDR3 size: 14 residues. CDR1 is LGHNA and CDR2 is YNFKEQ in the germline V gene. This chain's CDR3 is CASSQDQGARGYTF. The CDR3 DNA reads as TGTGCCAGCAGCCAAGATCAGGGGGCAAGAGGCTACACCTTC.

CDR3 DNA: TGTGCCAGCAGTCTGACAGGGACACTGTGGTTCTATGGCTACACCTTC. Protein sequence: CASSLTGTLWFYGYTF. The chain combines TRBV27 with TRBJ1-2; 7 bases agree with TRBD1. CDR3 length equals 16 residues. Germline CDR1 is MNHEY and CDR2 is SMNVEV (reference sequence). V trimming: 5 bases; J trimming: 4 bases; junction bases outside the gene matches: 13.

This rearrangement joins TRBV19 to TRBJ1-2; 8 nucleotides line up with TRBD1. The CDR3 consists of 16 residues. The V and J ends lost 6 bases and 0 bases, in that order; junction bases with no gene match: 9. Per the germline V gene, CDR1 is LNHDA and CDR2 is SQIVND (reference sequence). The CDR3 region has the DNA TGTGCCAGTAGGAGGACAGGGAGGCTTACTAACTATGGCTACACCTTC. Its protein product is CASRRTGRLTNYGYTF.

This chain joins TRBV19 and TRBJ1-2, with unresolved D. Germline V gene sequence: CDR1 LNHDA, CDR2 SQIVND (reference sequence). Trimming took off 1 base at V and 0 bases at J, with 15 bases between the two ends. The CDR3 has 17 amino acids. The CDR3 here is CASSIVGSYLANYGYTF. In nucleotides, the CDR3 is TGTGCCAGTAGTATAGTCGGCAGTTACCTAGCTAACTATGGCTACACCTTC.

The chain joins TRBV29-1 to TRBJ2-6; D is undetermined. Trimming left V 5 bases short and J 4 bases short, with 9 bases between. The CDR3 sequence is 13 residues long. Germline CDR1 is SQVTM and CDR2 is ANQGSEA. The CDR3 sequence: CSVPFSGANVLTF. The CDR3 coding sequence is TGCAGCGTTCCTTTTTCGGGGGCCAACGTCCTGACTTTC.

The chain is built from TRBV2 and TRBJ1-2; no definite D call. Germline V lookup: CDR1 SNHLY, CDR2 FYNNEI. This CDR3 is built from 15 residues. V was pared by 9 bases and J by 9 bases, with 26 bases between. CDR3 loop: CASSTSGPTSTSYTF. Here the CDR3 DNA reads TGTGCCAGTTCAACCTCCGGGCCCACCTCTACGAGCTACACCTTC.

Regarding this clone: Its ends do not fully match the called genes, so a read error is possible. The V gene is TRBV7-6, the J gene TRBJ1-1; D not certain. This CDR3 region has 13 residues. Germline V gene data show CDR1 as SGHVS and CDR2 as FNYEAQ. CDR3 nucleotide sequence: TGTGCCAGCAGCTTAGAGGAGAACGCTGAAGCTTTCTTT. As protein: CASSLEENAEAFF.

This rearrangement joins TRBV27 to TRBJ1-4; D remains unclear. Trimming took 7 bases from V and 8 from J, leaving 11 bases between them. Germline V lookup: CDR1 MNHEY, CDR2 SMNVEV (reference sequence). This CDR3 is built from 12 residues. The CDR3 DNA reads TGTGCCAGCACTTCGGTGGGGGAAAAACTGTTTTTT. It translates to CASTSVGEKLFF.

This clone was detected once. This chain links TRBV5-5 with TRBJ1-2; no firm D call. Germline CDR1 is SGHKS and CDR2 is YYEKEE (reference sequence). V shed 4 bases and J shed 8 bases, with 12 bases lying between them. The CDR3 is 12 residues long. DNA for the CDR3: TGTGCCAGCAGCCCGTACGGTGGAGGCTACACCTTC. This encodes CASSPYGGGYTF.

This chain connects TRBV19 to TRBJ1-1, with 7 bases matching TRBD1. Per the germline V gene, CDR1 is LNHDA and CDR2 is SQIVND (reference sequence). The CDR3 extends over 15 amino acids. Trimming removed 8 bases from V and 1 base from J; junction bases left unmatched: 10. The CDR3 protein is CASSHWDSGNTEAFF. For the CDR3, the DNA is TGTGCCAGTTCTCACTGGGACAGTGGGAACACTGAAGCTTTCTTT.

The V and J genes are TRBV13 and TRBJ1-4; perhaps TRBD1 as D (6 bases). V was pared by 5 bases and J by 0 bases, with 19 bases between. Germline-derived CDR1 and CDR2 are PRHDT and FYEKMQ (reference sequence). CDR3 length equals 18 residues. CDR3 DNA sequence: TGTGCCAGCAGCCAGGCGCGGGGGGGGCGTCCAACTAATGAAAAACTGTTTTTT. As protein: CASSQARGGRPTNEKLFF. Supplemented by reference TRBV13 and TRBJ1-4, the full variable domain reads AAGVIQSPRHLIKEKRETATLKCYPIPRHDTVYWYQQGPGQDPQFLISFYEKMQSDKGSIPDRFSAQQFSDYHSELNMSSLELGDSALYFCASSQARGGRPTNEKLFFGSGTQLSVL.

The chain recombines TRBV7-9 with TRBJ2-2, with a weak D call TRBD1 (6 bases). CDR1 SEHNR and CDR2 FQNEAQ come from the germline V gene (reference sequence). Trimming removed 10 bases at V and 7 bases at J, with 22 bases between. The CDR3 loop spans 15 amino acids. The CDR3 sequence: CATPEGRDIGGELFF. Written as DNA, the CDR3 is TGTGCCACCCCTGAGGGCAGGGACATCGGCGGGGAGCTGTTTTTT.

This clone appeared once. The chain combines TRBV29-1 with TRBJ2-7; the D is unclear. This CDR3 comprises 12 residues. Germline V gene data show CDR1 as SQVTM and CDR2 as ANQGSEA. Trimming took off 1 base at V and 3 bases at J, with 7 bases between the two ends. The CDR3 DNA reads TGCAGCGTTGAAGGGCGCGGCTACGAGCAGTACTTC. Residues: CSVEGRGYEQYF.

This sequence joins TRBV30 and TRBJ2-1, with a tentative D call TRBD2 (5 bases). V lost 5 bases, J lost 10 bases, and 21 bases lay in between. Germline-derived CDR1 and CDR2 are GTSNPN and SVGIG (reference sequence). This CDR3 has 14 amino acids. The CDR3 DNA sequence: TGTGCCTGGTTGACTCGTAGGGCACTAGGGGAGCAGTTCTTC. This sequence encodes CAWLTRRALGEQFF.

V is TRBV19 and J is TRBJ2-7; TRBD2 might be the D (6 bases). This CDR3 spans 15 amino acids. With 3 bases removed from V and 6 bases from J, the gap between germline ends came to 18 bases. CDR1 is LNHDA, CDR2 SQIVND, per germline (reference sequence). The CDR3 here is CASSISPKLASEQYF. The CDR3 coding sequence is TGTGCCAGTAGTATTAGCCCCAAACTAGCATCCGAGCAGTACTTC. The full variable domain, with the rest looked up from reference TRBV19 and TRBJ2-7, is DGGITQSPKYLFRKEGQNVTLSCEQNLNHDAMYWYRQDPGQGLRLIYYSQIVNDFQKGDIAEGYSVSREKKESFPLTVTSAQKNPTAFYLCASSISPKLASEQYFGPGTRLTVT.

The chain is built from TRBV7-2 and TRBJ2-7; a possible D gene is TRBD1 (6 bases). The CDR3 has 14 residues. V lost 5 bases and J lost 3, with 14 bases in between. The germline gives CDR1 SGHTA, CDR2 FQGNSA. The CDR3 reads CASSAYRESYEQYF. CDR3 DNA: TGTGCCAGCAGCGCATACAGGGAGAGCTACGAGCAGTACTTC.

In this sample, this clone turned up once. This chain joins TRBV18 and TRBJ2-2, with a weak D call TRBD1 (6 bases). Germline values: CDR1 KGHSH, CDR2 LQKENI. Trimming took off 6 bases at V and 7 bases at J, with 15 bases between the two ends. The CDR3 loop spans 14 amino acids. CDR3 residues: CASSPQGQLGELFF. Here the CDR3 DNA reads TGTGCCAGCTCCCCCCAGGGACAACTCGGGGAGCTGTTTTTT.

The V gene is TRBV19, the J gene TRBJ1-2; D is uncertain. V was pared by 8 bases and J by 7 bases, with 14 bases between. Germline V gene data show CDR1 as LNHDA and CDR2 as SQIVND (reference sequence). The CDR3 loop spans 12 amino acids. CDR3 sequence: CASSPVIGGYTF. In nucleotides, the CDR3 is TGTGCCAGTTCCCCCGTGATTGGTGGCTACACCTTC.

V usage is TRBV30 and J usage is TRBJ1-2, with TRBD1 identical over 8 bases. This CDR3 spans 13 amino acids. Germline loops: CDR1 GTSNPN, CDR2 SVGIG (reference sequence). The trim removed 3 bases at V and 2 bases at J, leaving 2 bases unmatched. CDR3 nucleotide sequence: TGTGCCTGGAGAACAGGGGGAAACTATGGCTACACCTTC. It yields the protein CAWRTGGNYGYTF.

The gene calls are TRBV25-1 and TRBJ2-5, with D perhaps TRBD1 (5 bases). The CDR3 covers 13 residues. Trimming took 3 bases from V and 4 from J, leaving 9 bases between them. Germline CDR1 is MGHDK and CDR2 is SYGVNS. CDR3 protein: CASSEGRAETQYF. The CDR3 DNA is TGTGCCAGCAGTGAGGGCAGGGCAGAGACCCAGTACTTC. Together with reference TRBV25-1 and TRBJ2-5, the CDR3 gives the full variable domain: EADIYQTPRYLVIGTGKKITLECSQTMGHDKMYWYQQDPGMELHLIHYSYGVNSTEKGDLSSESTVSRIRTEHFPLTLESARPSHTSQYLCASSEGRAETQYFGPGTRLLVL.